This T cell receptor (beta chain) derives from a study of blood T cell repertoires in COVID-19. As processed by the authors: Nucleated cell number was recorded as an estimate derived from reference gene primer amplification. The repertoire was sequenced with immunoSEQ multiplex PCR; TCRdb's copy has only in-frame clones and lacks some. D and trimming were read from the DNA, whereas the V and J calls and clone size are those reported in that table. The sample carries roughly 200,000 clones, around 90% recorded once. The sequenced sample was peripheral blood. The source is a man aged 35 to 55 with acute or convalescent COVID-19.

The CDR3 DNA follows: TGTGCCAGCAGCTCAGTCGTACGGGCCAACGTCCTGACTTTC. It specifies CASSSVVRANVLTF. The V gene is TRBV11-2, the J gene TRBJ2-6; D is ambiguous. The CDR3 loop spans 14 amino acids. The ends were cut back, 4 bases at V and 5 bases at J, with 9 bases in the middle. Per germline, CDR1 SGHAT and CDR2 FQNNGV.